One sample yielded the 9 T cell receptor beta chains listed below, sequenced in a study of long-term antiretroviral therapy in people with HIV (dated by TCRdb to between 2022 and 2023). The immunoSEQ hsTCRB v3.0 assay was used at survey level resolution to sequence the TRB variable region. Drawn from immuneACCESS, this table holds only the in-frame rearrangements with V and J called that TCRdb kept. Clones are partly lost; checked studies trace under half to an unresolved V gene and leave the rest unexplained. The sample contains some 36,000 clones, around 84% of them found a single time. The top ten clonotypes cover 4.8% of the sample. The sequencing used unsorted PBMCs, collected just over 2.7 years before starting antiretroviral therapy. The source is a woman aged 25 to 39 with HIV.

The chain uses TRBV7-9 and TRBJ2-2, with TRBD1 matching 7 bases. The J segment lost 6 bases and the V segment lost 5 bases, leaving 9 bases of the junction unmatched. There are 15 residues in the CDR3. Germline V gene data show CDR1 as SEHNR and CDR2 as FQNEAQ (reference sequence). This CDR3 reads CASSQRDSTPGELFF. The CDR3, as DNA: TGTGCCAGCAGCCAGAGGGACAGCACCCCCGGGGAGCTGTTTTTT.

The V gene is TRBV9, the J gene TRBJ1-2; D not resolved. Trimming took off 0 bases at V and 8 bases at J, with 14 bases between the two ends. Germline V gives CDR1 SGDLS, CDR2 YYNGEE. CDR3 size: 14 residues. CDR3 sequence: CASSVGGTLGGYTF. The CDR3 DNA follows: TGTGCCAGCAGCGTAGGGGGAACCCTAGGAGGCTACACCTTC.

This chain joins TRBV9 and TRBJ2-2; no clear D. The CDR3 is 13 amino acids. Germline V gene sequence: CDR1 SGDLS, CDR2 YYNGEE. V shed 3 bases and J shed 1 base, with 4 bases lying between them. For the CDR3, the DNA is TGTGCCAGCAGCGGGGAGAACACCGGGGAGCTGTTTTTT. Its translation: CASSGENTGELFF.

This rearrangement joins TRBV6-6 to TRBJ1-4; a weak D match, TRBD1 (5 bases). Trimming removed 7 bases at V and 2 bases at J, with 17 bases between. The CDR3 totals 16 residues. Germline V gene lookup returns CDR1 MNHNY and CDR2 SVGAGI (reference sequence). The CDR3: CASTQKPGTTNEKLFF. The CDR3 nucleotides are TGTGCCAGCACCCAAAAACCGGGGACGACTAATGAAAAACTGTTTTTT.

The V gene is TRBV9, the J gene TRBJ2-3; maybe TRBD2 (6 bases). This CDR3 region has 14 residues. V shed 3 bases and J shed 6 bases, with 14 bases lying between them. Germline-derived CDR1 and CDR2 are SGDLS and YYNGEE. The CDR3 DNA follows: TGTGCCAGCAGCGCGGGACTCGGGACCGATACGCAGTATTTT. Its translation is CASSAGLGTDTQYF.

This chain connects TRBV5-5 to TRBJ1-5, with a weak D call TRBD1 (6 bases). CDR1 is SGHKS, CDR2 YYEKEE, per germline (reference sequence). Trimming pared 1 base from V and 5 bases from J, leaving 16 bases between. This CDR3 has 16 residues. This chain's CDR3 is CASSLWGGQGDQPQHF. The CDR3 coding sequence is TGTGCCAGCAGCTTGTGGGGGGGACAAGGGGATCAGCCCCAGCATTTT.

The chain recombines TRBV19 with TRBJ2-5; D is unclear. CDR3 size: 13 residues. The germline V gene has CDR1 LNHDA and CDR2 SQIVND (reference sequence). Trimming removed 3 bases from V and 5 bases from J, with 10 bases in between. CDR3 amino acids: CASSIEAWETQYF. In DNA, the CDR3 is TGTGCCAGTAGTATTGAGGCTTGGGAGACCCAGTACTTC.

The V call is TRBV29-1, the J call TRBJ2-1; 7 bases fit TRBD1. The V gene end was trimmed by 0 bases and the J gene end by 6 bases; junction bases not matched to a gene: 8. The germline V gene encodes CDR1 SQVTM and CDR2 ANQGSEA. CDR3 length equals 15 residues. The DNA for the CDR3 is TGCAGCGTTGAAGATCTGGGACAGAATGGCAATGAGCAGTTCTTC. Protein: CSVEDLGQNGNEQFF.

This clone was detected once. CDR3 nucleotides: TGTGCCAGCAGCTATTGGACGGCTCCGGGCGAGCAGTACTTC. As protein: CASSYWTAPGEQYF. This chain uses TRBV5-6 with TRBJ2-7; D not certain. This CDR3 has 14 residues. Germline V gives CDR1 SGHDT, CDR2 YYEEEE. Deletions cut 3 bases from V and 6 bases from J, with 16 bases between. Variable domain in full (rest from reference TRBV5-6 and TRBJ2-7): DAGVTQSPTHLIKTRGQQVTLRCSPKSGHDTVSWYQQALGQGPQFIFQYYEEEERQRGNFPDRFSGHQFPNYSSELNVNALLLGDSALYLCASSYWTAPGEQYFGPGTRLTVT.